This is a list of T cell receptor beta chains from one sample in a study of T-cell reconstitution after alpha-beta-depleted transplantation in children. One entry per CDR3 protein, called by TCRdb with MiXCR from the PCR reads. Found here are about 400,000 distinct CDR3 sequences, 20% of them singletons; the top ten hold 3.8%. The sequencing here drew on PBMCs from the stem cell graft donor, taken from the stem cell graft. Receptor source: a human donor who donated a stem cell graft to a child with acute myeloid leukemia. Each CDR3 is given with its conserved first and last residue. Fields, in order: J gene, D gene, clone size, V gene, CDR3 DNA, CDR3 protein. The D gene is left open where the match is weak. Only part of the rows carry a size: once, few, many, or a class if the clone is expanded.

j_call: TRBJ2-1; d_call: TRBD2; clone_size: few; v_call: TRBV12-3/TRBV12-4; cdr3_nt: TGTGCCAGCAGTCAAAGCCCCTGGACTAGCATCTACAATGAGCAGTTCTTC; cdr3_aa: CASSQSPWTSIYNEQFF
j_call: TRBJ1-1; d_call: TRBD1; clone_size: .; v_call: TRBV5-1; cdr3_nt: TGCGCCAGCAGATCCGGGACAGTTAACACTGAAGCTTTCTTT; cdr3_aa: CASRSGTVNTEAFF
j_call: TRBJ2-7; d_call: TRBD1; clone_size: .; v_call: TRBV20-1; cdr3_nt: TGCAGTGCTGCAAAACCCGGGACAGAGATTTCCTACGAGCAGTACTTC; cdr3_aa: CSAAKPGTEISYEQYF
j_call: TRBJ1-1; d_call: .; clone_size: once; v_call: TRBV6-5; cdr3_nt: TGTGCCAGCAGTTACTCGAATGGGGGGAACACTGAAGCTTTCTTT; cdr3_aa: CASSYSNGGNTEAFF
j_call: TRBJ2-2; d_call: .; clone_size: .; v_call: TRBV12-3/TRBV12-4; cdr3_nt: TGTGCCAGCAGTTTAGGAATAGGCGGGGAGCTGTTTTTT; cdr3_aa: CASSLGIGGELFF
j_call: TRBJ1-3; d_call: TRBD1; clone_size: .; v_call: TRBV15; cdr3_nt: TGTGCCACGCGGCTGGGACAGGGGGATGACACCATATATTTT; cdr3_aa: CATRLGQGDDTIYF
j_call: TRBJ2-5; d_call: TRBD2; clone_size: .; v_call: TRBV7-2; cdr3_nt: TGTGCCAGCAGCCAATGGGAGGGACAAGAGACCCAGTACTTC; cdr3_aa: CASSQWEGQETQYF
j_call: TRBJ2-7; d_call: TRBD1; clone_size: .; v_call: TRBV5-4; cdr3_nt: TGTGCCAGCAGCTTCCGTCAGGGGGCGCCGTACGAGCAGTACTTC; cdr3_aa: CASSFRQGAPYEQYF
j_call: TRBJ2-1; d_call: TRBD1; clone_size: .; v_call: TRBV7-2; cdr3_nt: TGTGCCAGCAGCGCCCGGACAGGGTTAGCCAATGAGCAGTTCTTC; cdr3_aa: CASSARTGLANEQFF
j_call: TRBJ2-4; d_call: .; clone_size: .; v_call: TRBV4-3; cdr3_nt: TGCGCCAGCAGCCAAGACCCCAGTCACGACATTCAGTACTTC; cdr3_aa: CASSQDPSHDIQYF
j_call: TRBJ1-5; d_call: .; clone_size: few; v_call: TRBV20-1; cdr3_nt: TGCAGTGCTAGCAGTGGCAATCAGCCCCAGCATTTT; cdr3_aa: CSASSGNQPQHF
j_call: TRBJ2-2; d_call: .; clone_size: few; v_call: TRBV20-1; cdr3_nt: TGCAGTGCTCGCCTGGCTGGGCGGTTCACCGGGGAGCTGTTTTTT; cdr3_aa: CSARLAGRFTGELFF
j_call: TRBJ2-5; d_call: .; clone_size: few; v_call: TRBV5-1; cdr3_nt: TGCGCCAGCAGCGTCGGAGCGGTACAAGAGACCCAGTACTTC; cdr3_aa: CASSVGAVQETQYF
j_call: TRBJ1-6; d_call: .; clone_size: .; v_call: TRBV9; cdr3_nt: TGTGCCAGCGCTCCGCAGGGTGGCAATTCACCCCTCCACTTT; cdr3_aa: CASAPQGGNSPLHF
j_call: TRBJ1-5; d_call: TRBD1; clone_size: few; v_call: TRBV4-3; cdr3_nt: TGCGCCAGCAGCCAGACAGGGGGGCAGCCCCAGCATTTT; cdr3_aa: CASSQTGGQPQHF
j_call: TRBJ1-5; d_call: TRBD1; clone_size: .; v_call: TRBV6-2/TRBV6-3; cdr3_nt: TGTGCCAGCACCAGAGACAGGGGACAGCCCCAGCATTTT; cdr3_aa: CASTRDRGQPQHF
j_call: TRBJ1-1; d_call: .; clone_size: .; v_call: TRBV6-1; cdr3_nt: TGTGCCAGCAGTCGCAGGGACCTTAACACTGAAGCTTTCTTT; cdr3_aa: CASSRRDLNTEAFF
j_call: TRBJ2-5; d_call: TRBD1; clone_size: many; v_call: TRBV29-1; cdr3_nt: TGCAGCGCGGCAGGGGGCGCAGGTCTTCGCGAGACCCAGTACTTC; cdr3_aa: CSAAGGAGLRETQYF
j_call: TRBJ2-1; d_call: TRBD2; clone_size: few; v_call: TRBV28; cdr3_nt: TGTGCCAGCAGGTTGAGCGGGACTGTCAACAATGAGCAGTTCTTC; cdr3_aa: CASRLSGTVNNEQFF
j_call: TRBJ2-7; d_call: .; clone_size: .; v_call: TRBV27; cdr3_nt: TGTGCCAGCAGTTTACACAGGGCTTCCGGGGAGCAGTACTTC; cdr3_aa: CASSLHRASGEQYF
j_call: TRBJ2-2; d_call: .; clone_size: few; v_call: TRBV5-5; cdr3_nt: TGTGCCAGCAGCTACGGATACACCGGGGAGCTGTTTTTT; cdr3_aa: CASSYGYTGELFF
j_call: TRBJ2-5; d_call: TRBD2; clone_size: .; v_call: TRBV5-1; cdr3_nt: TGCGCCAGCAGCTCGGGGTCCTTAGCGGGAGGCCTACAAGAGACCCAGTACTTC; cdr3_aa: CASSSGSLAGGLQETQYF
j_call: TRBJ2-2; d_call: .; clone_size: .; v_call: TRBV20-1; cdr3_nt: TGCAGTGCACAACGGGACACCCACACCGGGGAGCTGTTTTTT; cdr3_aa: CSAQRDTHTGELFF
j_call: TRBJ2-2; d_call: .; clone_size: many; v_call: TRBV12-3/TRBV12-4; cdr3_nt: TGTGCCAGCAGGGAGACGTCCGGGGAGCTGTTTTTT; cdr3_aa: CASRETSGELFF